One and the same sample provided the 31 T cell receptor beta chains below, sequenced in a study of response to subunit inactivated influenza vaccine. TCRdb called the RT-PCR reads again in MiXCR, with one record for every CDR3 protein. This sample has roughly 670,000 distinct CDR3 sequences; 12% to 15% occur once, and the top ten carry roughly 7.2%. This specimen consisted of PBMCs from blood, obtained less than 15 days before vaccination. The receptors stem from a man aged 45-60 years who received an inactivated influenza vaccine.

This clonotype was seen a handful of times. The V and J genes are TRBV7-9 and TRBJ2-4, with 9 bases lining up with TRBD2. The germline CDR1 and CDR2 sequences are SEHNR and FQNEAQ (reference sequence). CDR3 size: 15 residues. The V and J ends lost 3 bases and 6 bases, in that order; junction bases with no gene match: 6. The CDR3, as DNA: TGTGCCAGCAGCTTGGAAGGGACTAGCAGAAACATTCAGTACTTC. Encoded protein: CASSLEGTSRNIQYF.

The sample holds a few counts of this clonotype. CDR3 nucleotides: TGTGCCAGCAGTTTAGCGACTGGCGCCTACGAGCAGTACTTC. This encodes CASSLATGAYEQYF. The chain carries TRBV12-3 or TRBV12-4 and TRBJ2-7; no definite D call. V lost 0 bases and J 2 bases, leaving 8 bases between the germline ends. This CDR3 has 14 residues.

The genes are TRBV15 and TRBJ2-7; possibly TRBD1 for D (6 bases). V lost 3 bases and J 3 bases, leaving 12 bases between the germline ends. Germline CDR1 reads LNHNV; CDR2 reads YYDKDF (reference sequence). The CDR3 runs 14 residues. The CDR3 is CATSSDDRYYEQYF. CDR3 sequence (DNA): TGTGCCACCAGCAGTGATGACAGGTACTACGAGCAGTACTTC.

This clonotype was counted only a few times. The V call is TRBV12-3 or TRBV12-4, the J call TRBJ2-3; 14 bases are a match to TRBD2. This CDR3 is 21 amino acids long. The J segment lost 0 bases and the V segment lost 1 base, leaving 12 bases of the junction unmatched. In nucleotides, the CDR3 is TGTGCCAGCAGTTTAGTTCCTGCGGGACTAGCGGGGGAGAGAAGCACAGATACGCAGTATTTT. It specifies CASSLVPAGLAGERSTDTQYF.

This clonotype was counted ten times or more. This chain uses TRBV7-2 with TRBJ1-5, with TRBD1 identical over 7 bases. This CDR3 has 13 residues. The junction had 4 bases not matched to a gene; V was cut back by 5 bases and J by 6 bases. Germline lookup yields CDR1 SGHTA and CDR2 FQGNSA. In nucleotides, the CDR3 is TGTGCCAGCAGCAATGACAGGGTTCAGCCCCAGCATTTT. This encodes CASSNDRVQPQHF.

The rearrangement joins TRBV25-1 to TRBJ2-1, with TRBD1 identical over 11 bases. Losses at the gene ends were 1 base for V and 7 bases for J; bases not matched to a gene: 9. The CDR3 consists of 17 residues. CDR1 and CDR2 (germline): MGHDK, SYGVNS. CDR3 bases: TGTGCCAGCAGTGAATTCGGCTGGGACAGGGGGAGGAATGAGCAGTTCTTC. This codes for CASSEFGWDRGRNEQFF.

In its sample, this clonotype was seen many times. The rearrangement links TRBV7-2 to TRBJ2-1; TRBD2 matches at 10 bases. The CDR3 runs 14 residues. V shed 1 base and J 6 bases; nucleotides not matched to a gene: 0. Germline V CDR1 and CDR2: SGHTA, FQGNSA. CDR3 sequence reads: CASSLGTSGNEQFF. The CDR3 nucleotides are TGTGCCAGCAGCTTAGGGACTAGCGGCAATGAGCAGTTCTTC.

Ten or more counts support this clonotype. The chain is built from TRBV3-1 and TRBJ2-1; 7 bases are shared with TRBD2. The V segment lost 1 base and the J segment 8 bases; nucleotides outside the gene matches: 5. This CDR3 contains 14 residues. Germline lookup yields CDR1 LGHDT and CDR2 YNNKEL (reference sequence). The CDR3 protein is CASSQGEGWYEQFF. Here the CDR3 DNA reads TGTGCCAGCAGCCAAGGGGAGGGCTGGTATGAGCAGTTCTTC.

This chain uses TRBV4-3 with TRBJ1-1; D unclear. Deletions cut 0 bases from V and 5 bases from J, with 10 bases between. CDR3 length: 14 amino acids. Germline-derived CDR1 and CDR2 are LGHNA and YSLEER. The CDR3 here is CASSQDATWTEAFF. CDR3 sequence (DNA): TGCGCCAGCAGCCAAGATGCAACCTGGACTGAAGCTTTCTTT.

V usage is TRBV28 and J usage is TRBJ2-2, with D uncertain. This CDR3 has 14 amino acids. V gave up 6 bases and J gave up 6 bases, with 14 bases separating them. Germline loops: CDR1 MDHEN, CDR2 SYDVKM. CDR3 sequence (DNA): TGTGCCAGCAGCCCGCCAGCCGAGGCCGGGGAGCTGTTTTTT. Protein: CASSPPAEAGELFF.

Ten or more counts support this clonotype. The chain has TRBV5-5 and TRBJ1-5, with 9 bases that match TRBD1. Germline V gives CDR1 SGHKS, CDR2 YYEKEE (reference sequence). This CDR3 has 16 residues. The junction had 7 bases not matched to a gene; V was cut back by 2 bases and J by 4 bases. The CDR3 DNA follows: TGTGCCAGCAGCTTTTCCGGGACAGGGACAAATCAGCCCCAGCATTTT. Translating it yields CASSFSGTGTNQPQHF.

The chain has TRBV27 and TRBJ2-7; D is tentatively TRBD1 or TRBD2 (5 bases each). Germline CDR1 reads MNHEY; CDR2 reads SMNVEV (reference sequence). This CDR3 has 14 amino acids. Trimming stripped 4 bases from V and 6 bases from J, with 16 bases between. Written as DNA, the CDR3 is TGTGCCAGCAGTTGGGGACCCGGGGCCTCCGAGCAGTACTTC. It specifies CASSWGPGASEQYF.

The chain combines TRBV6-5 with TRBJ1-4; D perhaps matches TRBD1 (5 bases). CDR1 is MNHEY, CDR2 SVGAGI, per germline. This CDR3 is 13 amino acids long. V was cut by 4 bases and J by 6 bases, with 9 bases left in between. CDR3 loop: CASSSGIHEKLFF. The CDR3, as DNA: TGTGCCAGCAGTTCAGGGATCCATGAAAAACTGTTTTTT.

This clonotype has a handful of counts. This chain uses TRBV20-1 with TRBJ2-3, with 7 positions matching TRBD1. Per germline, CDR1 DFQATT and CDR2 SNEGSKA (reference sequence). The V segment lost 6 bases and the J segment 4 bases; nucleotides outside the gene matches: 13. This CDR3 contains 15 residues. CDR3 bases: TGCAGTGCCCCCGTTGGGACAGACCCCTCAGATACGCAGTATTTT. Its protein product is CSAPVGTDPSDTQYF.

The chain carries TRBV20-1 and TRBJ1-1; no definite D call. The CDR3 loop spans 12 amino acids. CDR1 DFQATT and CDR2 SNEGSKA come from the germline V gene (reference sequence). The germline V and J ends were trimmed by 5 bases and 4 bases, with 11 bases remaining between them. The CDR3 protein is CSASDIPTEAFF. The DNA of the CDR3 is TGCAGTGCTTCTGACATTCCCACTGAAGCTTTCTTT.

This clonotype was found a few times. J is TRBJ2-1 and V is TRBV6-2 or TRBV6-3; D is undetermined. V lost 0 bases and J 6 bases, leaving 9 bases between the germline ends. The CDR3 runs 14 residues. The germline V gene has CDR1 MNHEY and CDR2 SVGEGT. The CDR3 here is CASSYSRVPNEQFF. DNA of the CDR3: TGTGCCAGCAGTTACTCTCGGGTTCCCAATGAGCAGTTCTTC.

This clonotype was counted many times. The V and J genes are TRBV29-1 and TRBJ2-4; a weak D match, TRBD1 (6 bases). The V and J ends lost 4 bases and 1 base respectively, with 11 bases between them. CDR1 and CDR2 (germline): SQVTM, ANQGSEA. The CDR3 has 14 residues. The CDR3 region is CSVVIQGAKNIQYF. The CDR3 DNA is TGCAGCGTTGTAATTCAGGGGGCCAAAAACATTCAGTACTTC.

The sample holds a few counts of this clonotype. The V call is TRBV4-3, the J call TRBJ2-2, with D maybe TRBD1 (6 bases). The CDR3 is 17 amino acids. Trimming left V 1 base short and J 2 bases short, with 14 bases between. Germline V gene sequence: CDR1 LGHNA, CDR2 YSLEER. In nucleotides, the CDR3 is TGCGCCAGCAGCCAAGCAACCTACAGGGACAACACCGGGGAGCTGTTTTTT. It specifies CASSQATYRDNTGELFF.

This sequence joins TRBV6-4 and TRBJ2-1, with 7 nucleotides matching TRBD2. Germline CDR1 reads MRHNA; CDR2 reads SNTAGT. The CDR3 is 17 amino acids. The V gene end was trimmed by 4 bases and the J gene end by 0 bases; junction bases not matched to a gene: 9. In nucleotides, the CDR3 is TGTGCCAGCAGTGCGGAGGCCCTAGCGGACTCCTACAATGAGCAGTTCTTC. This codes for CASSAEALADSYNEQFF.

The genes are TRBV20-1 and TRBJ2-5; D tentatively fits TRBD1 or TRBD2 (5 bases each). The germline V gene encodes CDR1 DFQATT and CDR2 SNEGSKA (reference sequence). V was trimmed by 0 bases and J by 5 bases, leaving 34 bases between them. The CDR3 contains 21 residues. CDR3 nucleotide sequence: TGCAGTGCTAGAGAAATGGGGCGGGTGGCGAAACAGAACCATCCTACGGAGACCCAGTACTTC. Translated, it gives CSAREMGRVAKQNHPTETQYF.

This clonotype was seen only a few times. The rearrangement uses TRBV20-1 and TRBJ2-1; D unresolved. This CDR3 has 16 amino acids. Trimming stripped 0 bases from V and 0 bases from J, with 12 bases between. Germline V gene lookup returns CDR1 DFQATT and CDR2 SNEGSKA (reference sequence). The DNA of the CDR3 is TGCAGTGCTAGAGATGGTGGGTCACCCTCCTACAATGAGCAGTTCTTC. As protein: CSARDGGSPSYNEQFF.

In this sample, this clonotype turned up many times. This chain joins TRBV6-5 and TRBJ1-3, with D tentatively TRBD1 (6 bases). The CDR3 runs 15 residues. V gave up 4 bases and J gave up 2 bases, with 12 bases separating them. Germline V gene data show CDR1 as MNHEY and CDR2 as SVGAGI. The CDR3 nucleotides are TGTGCCAGCAGTTGGTCACAGGGAACTGGAAACACCATATATTTT. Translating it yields CASSWSQGTGNTIYF.

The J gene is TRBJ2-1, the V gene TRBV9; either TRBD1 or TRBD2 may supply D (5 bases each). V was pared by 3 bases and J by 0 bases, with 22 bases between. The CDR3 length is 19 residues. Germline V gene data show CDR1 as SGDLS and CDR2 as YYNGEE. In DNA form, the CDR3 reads TGTGCCAGCAGCGACCCAGGGAGTCCCGAGGTGAGCTCCTACAATGAGCAGTTCTTC. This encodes CASSDPGSPEVSSYNEQFF. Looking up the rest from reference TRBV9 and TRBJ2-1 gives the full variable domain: DSGVTQTPKHLITATGQRVTLRCSPRSGDLSVYWYQQSLDQGLQFLIQYYNGEERAKGNILERFSAQQFPDLHSELNLSSLELGDSALYFCASSDPGSPEVSSYNEQFFGPGTRLTVL.

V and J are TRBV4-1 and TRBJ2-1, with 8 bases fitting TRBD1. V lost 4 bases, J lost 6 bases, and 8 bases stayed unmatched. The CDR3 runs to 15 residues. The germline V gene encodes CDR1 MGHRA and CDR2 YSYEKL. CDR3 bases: TGCGCCAGCAGCCTAGGGACAGGACCAGGCAATGAGCAGTTCTTC. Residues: CASSLGTGPGNEQFF.

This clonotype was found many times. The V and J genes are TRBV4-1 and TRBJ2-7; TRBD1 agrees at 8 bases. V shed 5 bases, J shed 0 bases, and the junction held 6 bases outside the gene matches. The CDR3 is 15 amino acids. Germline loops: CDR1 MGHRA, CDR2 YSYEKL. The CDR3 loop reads CASSSRTGSSYEQYF. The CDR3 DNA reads TGCGCCAGCAGCAGTCGGACAGGGAGCTCCTACGAGCAGTACTTC.

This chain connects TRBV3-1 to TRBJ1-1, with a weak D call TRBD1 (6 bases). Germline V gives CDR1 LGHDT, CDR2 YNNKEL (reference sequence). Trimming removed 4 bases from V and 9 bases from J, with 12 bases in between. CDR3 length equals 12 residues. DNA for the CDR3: TGTGCCAGCAGCCCTGACAGGACTCAAGCTTTCTTT. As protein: CASSPDRTQAFF.

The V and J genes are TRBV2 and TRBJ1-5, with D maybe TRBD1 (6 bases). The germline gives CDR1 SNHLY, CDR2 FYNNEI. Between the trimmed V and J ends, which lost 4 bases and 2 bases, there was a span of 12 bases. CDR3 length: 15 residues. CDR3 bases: TGTGCCAGCAGTGCGGAGGGGGTCGGCAATCAGCCCCAGCATTTT. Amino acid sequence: CASSAEGVGNQPQHF.

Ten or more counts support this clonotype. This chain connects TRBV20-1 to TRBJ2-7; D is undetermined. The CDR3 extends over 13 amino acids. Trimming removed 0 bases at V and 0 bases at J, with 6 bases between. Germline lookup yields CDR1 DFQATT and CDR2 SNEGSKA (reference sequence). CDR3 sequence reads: CSARETTSYEQYF. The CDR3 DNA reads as TGCAGTGCTAGAGAAACCACCTCCTACGAGCAGTACTTC.

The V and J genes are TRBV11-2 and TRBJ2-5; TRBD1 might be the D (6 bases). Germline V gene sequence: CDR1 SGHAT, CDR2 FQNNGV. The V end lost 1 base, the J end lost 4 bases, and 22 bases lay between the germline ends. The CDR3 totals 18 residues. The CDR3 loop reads CASSLGRGSVSSLETQYF. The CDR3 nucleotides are TGTGCCAGCAGCTTAGGAAGGGGGTCGGTAAGCTCCCTAGAGACCCAGTACTTC.

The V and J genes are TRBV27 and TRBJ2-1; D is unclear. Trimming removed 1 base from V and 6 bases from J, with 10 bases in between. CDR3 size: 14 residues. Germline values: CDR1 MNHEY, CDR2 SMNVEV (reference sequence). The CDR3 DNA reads TGTGCCAGCAGTTTATGGCTGGGATCCAATGAGCAGTTCTTC. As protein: CASSLWLGSNEQFF.

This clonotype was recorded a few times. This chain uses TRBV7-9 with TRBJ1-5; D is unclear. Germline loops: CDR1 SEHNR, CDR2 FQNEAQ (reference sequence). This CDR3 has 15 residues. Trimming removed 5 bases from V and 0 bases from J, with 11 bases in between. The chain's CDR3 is CASSGDGISNQPQHF. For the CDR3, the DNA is TGTGCCAGCAGCGGAGACGGTATTAGCAATCAGCCCCAGCATTTT.